This entry lists 18 T cell receptor beta chains sequenced from one sample in a study of T cells in Graves' hyperthyroidism and ophthalmopathy. Amplification of TCR beta CDR3 regions used RNA as the template. When the TCR CDR3 underwent first-round RT-PCR, the HTBI primer set was used. TCRdb independently ran MiXCR on the multiplex PCR reads; one entry per CDR3 protein. The top ten clones hold around 28% of a sample with some 490,000 distinct CDR3 sequences, 15% to 20% of them seen once. Input material: blood. These receptors were taken from a woman in her twenties or thirties with Graves' ophthalmopathy.

The chain employs TRBV7-9 and TRBJ2-1; TRBD2 matches 7 bases. J was trimmed by 6 bases and V by 1 base; bases with no gene match: 9. Looked up from germline, CDR1 is SEHNR and CDR2 is FQNEAQ (reference sequence). This CDR3 region has 16 residues. The CDR3 DNA reads as TGTGCCAGCAGCTTAGGGGCCTCCTCGGGGGGCAATGAGCAGTTCTTC. Its translation: CASSLGASSGGNEQFF.

A few counts support this clonotype. The rearrangement uses TRBV11-2 and TRBJ1-1, with unresolved D. Germline-derived CDR1 and CDR2 are SGHAT and FQNNGV. The CDR3 is 14 amino acids. V shed 4 bases and J shed 0 bases, with 9 bases lying between them. This CDR3 reads CASSYTPMNTEAFF. As DNA, the CDR3 is TGTGCCAGCAGCTATACACCCATGAACACTGAAGCTTTCTTT.

In its sample, this clonotype was seen a few times. The rearrangement links TRBV9 to TRBJ2-7; 9 bases match TRBD2. After removal of 0 bases from V and 5 bases from J, the junction contained 6 bases not matched to a gene. The CDR3 is 15 amino acids. Looked up from germline, CDR1 is SGDLS and CDR2 is YYNGEE. CDR3 in DNA: TGTGCCAGCAGCGTAGCACTAGCGGGCAATAACGAGCAGTACTTC. It yields the protein CASSVALAGNNEQYF.

This clonotype showed up just a few times. This chain joins TRBV4-3 and TRBJ2-7; a possible D gene is TRBD1 (5 bases). Germline CDR1 LGHNA, CDR2 YSLEER. The CDR3 consists of 15 residues. Trimming stripped 1 base from V and 5 bases from J, with 15 bases between. CDR3 DNA: TGCGCCAGCAGCCAAGCAACTACAGGTCTGAACGAGCAGTACTTC. This gives the protein CASSQATTGLNEQYF.

The CDR3 here is CASSFSGTATDTQYF. In DNA, the CDR3 is TGTGCCAGCAGCTTCTCCGGGACTGCCACAGATACGCAGTATTTT. This chain links TRBV7-2 with TRBJ2-3, with D maybe TRBD2 (6 bases). The V gene lost 3 bases and the J gene lost 2 bases, with 12 bases spanning the gap. The CDR3 loop spans 15 amino acids. Germline V gives CDR1 SGHTA, CDR2 FQGNSA. The variable domain in full, completed from reference TRBV7-2 and TRBJ2-3, reads GAGVSQSPSNKVTEKGKDVELRCDPISGHTALYWYRQSLGQGLEFLIYFQGNSAPDKSGLPSDRFSAERTGGSVSTLTIQRTQQEDSAVYLCASSFSGTATDTQYFGPGTRLTVL.

In this sample, this clonotype turned up many times. The chain carries TRBV12-3 or TRBV12-4 and TRBJ1-6; the match to TRBD1 covers 8 bases. V dropped 5 bases and J dropped 9; count of bases not matched to a gene: 6. The CDR3 loop spans 14 amino acids. The CDR3, as DNA: TGTGCCAGCAGTCAAACAGGGGGGTCTTCACCCCTCCACTTT. It yields the protein CASSQTGGSSPLHF.

This clonotype appeared a few times. The chain joins TRBV4-2 to TRBJ2-3; D remains unclear. Germline-derived CDR1 and CDR2 are LGHNA and YNFKEQ. V lost 1 base to trimming and J lost 0 bases, with 11 bases between them. The CDR3 contains 16 residues. The CDR3: CASSQADQASTDTQYF. Here the CDR3 DNA reads TGTGCCAGCAGCCAAGCGGACCAGGCGAGCACAGATACGCAGTATTTT.

CDR3 amino acids: CASSLIAAGGPPVQYF. The CDR3 DNA follows: TGTGCCAGCAGCTTAATCGCTGCGGGAGGGCCCCCAGTGCAGTACTTC. The chain joins TRBV7-3 to TRBJ2-7; 9 bases map to TRBD2. The CDR3 runs 16 residues. V shed 1 base and J 9 bases; nucleotides not matched to a gene: 13. CDR1 SGHTA and CDR2 FQGTGA come from the germline V gene.

In nucleotides, the CDR3 is TGTGCCAGCAGCGCAGGGGGGGAGAACACCGGGGAGCTGTTTTTT. Translation gives CASSAGGENTGELFF. This sequence joins TRBV5-4 and TRBJ2-2; D possibly matches TRBD1 or TRBD2 (7 bases each). The CDR3 consists of 15 residues. In germline, CDR1 is SGHNT, CDR2 YYREEE (reference sequence). V was clipped by 4 bases and J by 1 base, with 11 bases between them.

This clonotype was observed many times. The chain recombines TRBV7-2 with TRBJ2-3; D ambiguous. The CDR3 has 14 residues. Germline CDR1 and CDR2: SGHTA and FQGNSA. V lost 3 bases, J lost 4 bases, and 11 bases lay in between. The CDR3 nucleotides are TGTGCCAGCAGCTTGGACGGGCCGGCAGATACGCAGTATTTT. Translating gives CASSLDGPADTQYF. Together with reference TRBV7-2 and TRBJ2-3, the CDR3 gives the full variable domain: GAGVSQSPSNKVTEKGKDVELRCDPISGHTALYWYRQSLGQGLEFLIYFQGNSAPDKSGLPSDRFSAERTGGSVSTLTIQRTQQEDSAVYLCASSLDGPADTQYFGPGTRLTVL.

This clonotype was seen repeatedly, ten times or more. The chain uses TRBV10-3 and TRBJ2-1; tentatively, D is TRBD1 (6 bases). V lost 6 bases and J lost 0, with 9 bases in between. The CDR3 covers 14 residues. Per the germline V gene, CDR1 is ENHRY and CDR2 is SYGVKD. The CDR3 DNA is TGTGCCATCAGAACAGGGAGCTCCTACAATGAGCAGTTCTTC. Translation: CAIRTGSSYNEQFF.

This clonotype was counted ten times or more. The chain combines TRBV4-3 with TRBJ2-3; D is possibly TRBD2 (6 bases). CDR3 length equals 14 residues. The V end lost 0 bases, the J end lost 4 bases, and 8 bases lay between the germline ends. Germline loops: CDR1 LGHNA, CDR2 YSLEER. The DNA of the CDR3 is TGCGCCAGCAGCCAAGATACGGGGGCAGATACGCAGTATTTT. It encodes CASSQDTGADTQYF.

This clonotype was seen many times. The genes are TRBV6-2 or TRBV6-3 and TRBJ1-6, with no clear D. Trimming shortened V by 6 bases and J by 11 bases, and 17 bases separated the two germline ends. CDR3 length: 14 amino acids. Germline V lookup: CDR1 MNHEY, CDR2 SVGEGT. This CDR3 reads CASSPGAASTPLHF. CDR3 in DNA: TGTGCCAGCAGCCCAGGAGCGGCGTCGACACCCCTCCACTTT.

The rearrangement uses TRBV12-3 or TRBV12-4 and TRBJ1-2; D is unresolved. This CDR3 region has 13 residues. V gave up 7 bases and J gave up 2 bases, with 11 bases separating them. CDR3 nucleotide sequence: TGTGCCAGCAAGATGGACGGGAACTATGGCTACACCTTC. It yields the protein CASKMDGNYGYTF.

This clonotype has a count of ten or more. The chain carries TRBV6-1 and TRBJ1-2; D is uncertain. The germline V gene encodes CDR1 MNHNS and CDR2 SASEGT. V was clipped by 5 bases and J by 8 bases, with 12 bases between them. CDR3 size: 12 residues. In nucleotides, the CDR3 is TGTGCCAGCAGTTTGGGCGGCTCCGGCTACACCTTC. It translates to CASSLGGSGYTF.

Ten or more counts support this clonotype. The gene calls are TRBV7-9 and TRBJ1-2; 7 nucleotides align to TRBD1. CDR1 is SEHNR and CDR2 is FQNEAQ in the germline V gene (reference sequence). V shed 5 bases and J 2 bases; nucleotides not matched to a gene: 2. The CDR3 spans 13 residues. The CDR3 DNA is TGTGCCAGCAGCGAACAGGGGAACTATGGCTACACCTTC. It specifies CASSEQGNYGYTF.

This clonotype was observed a handful of times. This chain connects TRBV6-5 to TRBJ2-7, with D perhaps matching TRBD1 (6 bases). The CDR3 covers 13 residues. V shed 2 bases and J shed 4 bases, with 9 bases lying between them. The germline V gene encodes CDR1 MNHEY and CDR2 SVGAGI. DNA for the CDR3: TGTGCCAGCAGTTACGACAGGTTTTACGAGCAGTACTTC. This codes for CASSYDRFYEQYF.

This clonotype was detected many times. The rearrangement joins TRBV2 to TRBJ1-5; D gene uncertain. CDR1 is SNHLY, CDR2 FYNNEI, per germline. The V end lost 8 bases, the J end lost 3 bases, and 14 bases lay between the germline ends. The CDR3 has 14 amino acids. CDR3: CASATREYNQPQHF. The CDR3, as DNA: TGTGCCAGCGCAACCCGAGAATACAATCAGCCCCAGCATTTT.